This passage covers 10 T cell receptor beta chains from one sample sequenced in a study of OX40 agonist ivuxolimab in advanced cancers. Sequencing used immunoSEQ multiplex PCR; TCRdb keeps in-frame clones, though not all of them. The table has tens of thousands of clones, about 88% seen once. The sequencing here drew on CD4+ or CD8+ T cells sorted from blood, taken in a trial of the OX40 agonist ivuxolimab. These receptors were obtained from an adult with an advanced solid tumor such as melanoma, head and neck, liver or kidney cancer.

This chain uses TRBV27 with TRBJ2-2, with 9 bases identical to TRBD1. The junction had 3 bases not matched to a gene; V was cut back by 6 bases and J by 1 base. The germline gives CDR1 MNHEY, CDR2 SMNVEV (reference sequence). This CDR3 is 15 amino acids long. The CDR3 nucleotides read TGTGCCAGCAGCTACAGGGGGCAGAACACCGGGGAGCTGTTTTTT. Translating gives CASSYRGQNTGELFF.

The V gene is TRBV4-1, the J gene TRBJ1-1, with 7 nucleotides matching TRBD1. The V gene's germline CDR1 is MGHRA and CDR2 YSYEKL. The CDR3 totals 16 residues. V lost 3 bases and J lost 4; bases outside the gene matches: 11. The CDR3 sequence is CASSQGQTGRVTEAFF. The CDR3 DNA reads as TGCGCCAGCAGCCAGGGACAGACAGGGCGGGTCACTGAAGCTTTCTTT.

This chain links TRBV29-1 with TRBJ2-5; D possibly corresponds to TRBD1 (5 bases). The germline gives CDR1 SQVTM, CDR2 ANQGSEA. The germline V and J ends were trimmed by 4 bases and 2 bases, with 17 bases remaining between them. The CDR3 covers 15 residues. CDR3 nucleotide sequence: TGCAGCGTTGGAGAGCTAGGGGTCGGGCAAGAGACCCAGTACTTC. As protein: CSVGELGVGQETQYF.

This clone is medium-sized (0.01 to 0.1%). The CDR3 is CASSSGNSNQPQHF. The CDR3 coding sequence is TGTGCCAGTAGTTCAGGGAATAGCAATCAGCCCCAGCATTTT. This sequence joins TRBV19 and TRBJ1-5; a weak D match, TRBD1 (5 bases). Trimming shortened V by 5 bases and J by 0 bases, and 8 bases separated the two germline ends. Germline assignment: CDR1 LNHDA and CDR2 SQIVND (reference sequence). CDR3 length equals 14 residues. Drawing the rest from reference TRBV19 and TRBJ1-5, the complete variable domain is DGGITQSPKYLFRKEGQNVTLSCEQNLNHDAMYWYRQDPGQGLRLIYYSQIVNDFQKGDIAEGYSVSREKKESFPLTVTSAQKNPTAFYLCASSSGNSNQPQHFGDGTRLSIL.

The CDR3 DNA reads as TGCGCCAGCAGCTCACAAGCGAACACTGAAGCTTTCTTT. This encodes CASSSQANTEAFF. The V gene is TRBV5-1, the J gene TRBJ1-1; no reliable D call. V gave up 3 bases and J gave up 1 base, with 7 bases separating them. Looked up from germline, CDR1 is SGHRS and CDR2 is YFSETQ. The CDR3 sequence is 13 residues long.

The rearrangement uses TRBV5-1 and TRBJ2-1; no definite D call. The germline CDR1 and CDR2 sequences are SGHRS and YFSETQ. This CDR3 region has 14 residues. Trimming pared 5 bases from V and 2 bases from J, leaving 11 bases between. The CDR3 DNA is TGCGCCAGCAGTGGTCCGGACGCCTACAATGAGCAGTTCTTC. Translated, it gives CASSGPDAYNEQFF.

This clone was detected once. This chain connects TRBV7-2 to TRBJ2-7; D unclear. The V end lost 1 base, the J end lost 0 bases, and 13 bases lay between the germline ends. CDR3 size: 16 residues. Germline CDR1 is SGHTA and CDR2 is FQGNSA. CDR3 region: CASSLVASLGSYEQYF. CDR3 nucleotides: TGTGCCAGCAGCTTAGTCGCCTCCCTAGGCTCCTACGAGCAGTACTTC.

V usage is TRBV29-1 and J usage is TRBJ2-7; unclear D gene. Germline CDR1 and CDR2: SQVTM and ANQGSEA. This CDR3 spans 14 amino acids. V lost 4 bases and J 7 bases, leaving 20 bases between the germline ends. Written as DNA, the CDR3 is TGCAGCGTTGTATTAAGACCCTTGGCTCGGGAGCAGTACTTC. As protein: CSVVLRPLAREQYF.

The chain employs TRBV6-6 and TRBJ2-1, with no clear D. CDR3 length: 12 residues. Trimming pared 6 bases from V and 10 bases from J, leaving 13 bases between. CDR1 MNHNY and CDR2 SVGAGI come from the germline V gene (reference sequence). The CDR3 DNA sequence: TGTGCCAGCAGCCCCGAAATGGGGGAGCAGTTCTTC. Translated: CASSPEMGEQFF.

The chain combines TRBV29-1 with TRBJ2-7; 10 nucleotides agree with TRBD2. The CDR3 contains 13 residues. CDR1 SQVTM and CDR2 ANQGSEA come from the germline V gene. V lost 4 bases, J lost 3 bases, and 3 bases stayed unmatched. The CDR3 nucleotides read TGCAGCGTTGGGACTAGCGGCGACTACGAGCAGTACTTC. Protein product: CSVGTSGDYEQYF.